These T cell receptor beta chains were read from a single sample in a study of T cell changes during pregnancy in multiple sclerosis. Profiling relied on immunoSEQ multiplex PCR, and the TCRdb table lists in-frame clones only, not all of them. Among 100,000 or so clones listed, roughly 91% were seen once. The material sequenced was peripheral blood, taken in the first trimester of pregnancy. The receptors were gathered from a female donor with multiple sclerosis, enrolled in a pregnancy study. The CDR3 runs from the conserved cysteine through the conserved F or W. The D gene is left open where the match is weak. Size tells how often a clone was seen (once, few, many) or the class of an expanded clone, and some rows leave it out.

d_gene	v_gene	j_gene	abundance	CDR3nt	CDR3aa
TRBD1	TRBV9	TRBJ2-2	.	TGTGCCAGCAGCCTCGGGACAGGGGGCCCCGCGAACACCGGGGAGCTGTTTTTT	CASSLGTGGPANTGELFF
.	TRBV5-4	TRBJ2-3	.	TGTGCCAGCAGCTTTGATCGCGGCACGAGCACAGATACGCAGTATTTT	CASSFDRGTSTDTQYF
TRBD2	TRBV5-4	TRBJ2-5	.	TGTGCCAGCAGCTTGTTAGGGACTAGCGGGGGGGCACAGGGGACCCAGTACTTC	CASSLLGTSGGAQGTQYF
.	TRBV6-1	TRBJ2-1	.	TGTGCCAGCAGTGAAGGTTTAGCGAGCGTCTCCTACAATGAGCAGTTCTTC	CASSEGLASVSYNEQFF
.	TRBV5-5	TRBJ2-3	.	TGTGCCAGCAGCTTTGATCCAATCCCGAGTGGAGATACGCAGTATTTT	CASSFDPIPSGDTQYF
.	TRBV5-4	TRBJ1-1	.	TGTGCCAGCAGCTTTGAGGGCCAGAGAGGCACTGAAGCTTTCTTT	CASSFEGQRGTEAFF
.	TRBV27	TRBJ1-1	once	TGTGCCAGCAGTTTAAGGCCGGGACAACGGTACACTGAAGCTTTCTTT	CASSLRPGQRYTEAFF
TRBD1	TRBV9	TRBJ1-2	.	TGTGCCAGCAGCGTAGGGACAGGGGGAAGTGGCTACACCTTC	CASSVGTGGSGYTF
.	TRBV4-1	TRBJ2-1	.	TGCGCCAGCAGCCAAGCGGGGACTTACAATGAGCAGTTCTTC	CASSQAGTYNEQFF
.	TRBV23-1	TRBJ1-5	.	TGCGCCAGCAGTCGCCTCAAGAGAAGGGGGTGGAATCAGCCCCAGCATTTT	CASSRLKRRGWNQPQHF
TRBD2	TRBV4-1	TRBJ2-7	.	TGCGCCAGCAGCCCTCACGGACTAGCTCAAGACGAGCAGTACTTC	CASSPHGLAQDEQYF
TRBD1	TRBV19	TRBJ1-2	.	TGTGCCAGTAGTTCCGGGACAGGGCGGACTAATGGCTACACCTTC	CASSSGTGRTNGYTF
.	TRBV18	TRBJ2-5	.	TGTGCCAGCTCACCACCAAGCCTGGAGACCCAGTACTTC	CASSPPSLETQYF
TRBD1	TRBV6-1	TRBJ1-3	.	TGTGCCAGCAGTGGCCGGGACAGGGGAGTCTCTGGAAACACCATATATTTT	CASSGRDRGVSGNTIYF
.	TRBV27	TRBJ1-4	once	TGTGCCAGCAGTTTAGCGCCCCTTAATGAAAAACTGTTTTTT	CASSLAPLNEKLFF
.	TRBV6-1	TRBJ2-4	.	TGTGCCAGCACTTTGGACAGTTACATTCAGTACTTC	CASTLDSYIQYF
.	TRBV19	TRBJ1-1	.	TGTGCCAGTAGTATAGCGGGGGGTCTTCCTTTCTTT	CASSIAGGLPFF
.	TRBV6-6	TRBJ1-2	.	TGTGCCAGCAGTTTAGGGGGGGGGCGAGGGGATGGCTACACCTTC	CASSLGGGRGDGYTF
.	TRBV5-5	TRBJ1-1	.	TGTGCCAGCAGCTTGGTAGAGTCTGAAGCTTTCTTT	CASSLVESEAFF
.	TRBV7-7	TRBJ1-2	.	TGTGCTAGCAGCCCCAATCGTAAGGGGATAAGCTATGGCTACACCTTC	CASSPNRKGISYGYTF
TRBD2	TRBV13	TRBJ2-3	.	TGTGCCAGCAGCCCCATTTCGGCTAGCGGCCGCACAGATACGCAGTATTTT	CASSPISASGRTDTQYF
.	TRBV30	TRBJ1-2	.	TGTGCCGGACAGCGGACGGTCACCTATGGCTACACCTTC	CAGQRTVTYGYTF
.	TRBV6-5	TRBJ1-1	.	TGTGCCAGCAGGCTCGGGGGAAACACTGAAGCTTTCTTT	CASRLGGNTEAFF
.	TRBV6-1	TRBJ1-1	.	TGTGCCAGCAGAGAAGCCGCGCGGGAGACCACTGAAGCTTTCTTT	CASREAARETTEAFF
.	TRBV7-8	TRBJ1-1	.	TGTGCCAGCAGCTTAGGCCGGACACCGAACACTGAAGCTTTCTTT	CASSLGRTPNTEAFF
.	TRBV7-2	TRBJ1-2	.	TGTGCCAGCAGCTTGGACAGAACTAACTATGGCTACACCTTC	CASSLDRTNYGYTF
.	TRBV7-2	TRBJ1-1	.	TGTGCCAGCAGCAGAACTGACAGATGGATGGCTTTCTTT	CASSRTDRWMAFF
TRBD1	TRBV7-6	TRBJ1-4	once	TGTGCCAGCAGCTTATCCCCGACAGGGGGTGGAGAAAAACTGTTTTTT	CASSLSPTGGGEKLFF
.	TRBV18	TRBJ2-3	.	TGTGCCAGCTCGTCCTCAGGCCATAGCACAGATACGCAGTATTTT	CASSSSGHSTDTQYF
TRBD1	TRBV27	TRBJ1-2	.	TGTGCCAGCAGTCTCCGGGACAGGGACTATGGCTACACCTTC	CASSLRDRDYGYTF
TRBD2	TRBV27	TRBJ2-2	.	TGTGCCAGCAGTCAAAGCGGGGGGATCACCGGGGAGCTGTTTTTT	CASSQSGGITGELFF
.	TRBV7-9	TRBJ2-5	.	TGTGCCAGCAGCTTAGAGGGACTGGTGGAGACCCAGTACTTC	CASSLEGLVETQYF
TRBD1	TRBV27	TRBJ1-1	.	TGTGCCAGCAGTCGACGGGACAGGGGGAACACTGAAGCTTTCTTT	CASSRRDRGNTEAFF
.	TRBV19	TRBJ1-5	.	TGTGCCAGTAGTATGATGACAGTGGGCAATCAGCCCCAGCATTTT	CASSMMTVGNQPQHF
.	TRBV5-1	TRBJ1-5	.	TGCGCCAGCAGCTTGGAAGGGGGAATCCAGCCCCAGCATTTT	CASSLEGGIQPQHF
.	TRBV5-8	TRBJ2-3	.	TGTGCCAGCAGCCTGTCACCGGGACTGGAGACAGATACGCAGTATTTT	CASSLSPGLETDTQYF
.	TRBV9	TRBJ1-2	.	TGTGCCAGCAGCGCCAGTTACGACTACACCTTC	CASSASYDYTF
TRBD1	TRBV19	TRBJ1-5	.	TGTGCCAGTAGTATCCGGCAGGGGGCGAATCAGCCCCAGCATTTT	CASSIRQGANQPQHF
TRBD1	TRBV6-5	TRBJ2-3	.	TGTGCCAGCAGCAACAGGGGTGAAACAGATACGCAGTATTTT	CASSNRGETDTQYF
.	TRBV11-2	TRBJ2-7	.	TGTGCCAGCAGCTTAGTCGCGGACGAGCAGTACTTC	CASSLVADEQYF
.	TRBV7-9	TRBJ2-1	.	TGTGCCACCCGTCCCGGACAGTGGGCCTACAATGAGCAGTTCTTC	CATRPGQWAYNEQFF
TRBD1	TRBV11-2	TRBJ2-7	.	TGTGCCAGCGCCGCAGGGGGCGACCGGCAGTACTTC	CASAAGGDRQYF
.	TRBV15	TRBJ2-3	.	TGTGCCACCAGCAGAGGCCCGGGGACTAGCACAGATACGCAGTATTTT	CATSRGPGTSTDTQYF
.	TRBV6-7	TRBJ1-5	.	TGTGCCAGCAGCACCCATGGCACCCGACAGGTTCGTAGCAATCAGCCCCAGCATTTT	CASSTHGTRQVRSNQPQHF
TRBD2	TRBV7-2	TRBJ2-5	.	TGTGCCAGCAACATCCCGGGGGGACAAGAGACCCAGTACTTC	CASNIPGGQETQYF
TRBD1	TRBV2	TRBJ1-5	.	TGTGCCAGCAGTCGAGGACAGGGCAATCAGCCCCAGCATTTT	CASSRGQGNQPQHF
TRBD1	TRBV11-1	TRBJ1-1	once	TGTGCCAGCAGCTTAAGACAGGGGAGCGCTCCTGAAGCTTTCTTT	CASSLRQGSAPEAFF
.	TRBV19	TRBJ1-3	once	TGTGCCAGTAGTATGGGCAGGGGTGGAAACACCATATATTTT	CASSMGRGGNTIYF
.	TRBV6-1	TRBJ1-5	.	TGTGCCAGCAGTGAAGACGGTTATCAGCCCCAGCATTTT	CASSEDGYQPQHF
TRBD1	TRBV19	TRBJ1-5	.	TGTGCCAGTAGTATAGGGGGACAGATCAATCAGCCCCAGCATTTT	CASSIGGQINQPQHF